This T cell receptor (beta chain) comes out of a study of T-cell reconstitution after alpha-beta-depleted transplantation in children. Unique molecular identifiers were used to barcode this TCRbeta library. From the PCR reads, TCRdb called clonotypes with MiXCR, one entry per CDR3 protein. The sample shows 150,000 to 250,000 distinct CDR3 sequences, 5% to 7.5% of them seen only once. Many counts were recorded for this clonotype. Germline V gives CDR1 LGHNA, CDR2 YSLEER. Trimming cost V 0 bases and J 4 bases, with 4 bases left between them. The CDR3 is 13 residues long. The source was PBMCs, collected before TCRalphabeta/CD19-depleted stem cell transplant. The chain has TRBV4-3 and TRBJ2-1; no definite D call. This clonotype was sampled from a girl under three years old with combined immunodeficiency, due to receive a stem cell transplant. CDR3 region: CASSQDLYNEQFF. The CDR3 DNA reads TGCGCCAGCAGCCAAGACCTATACAATGAGCAGTTCTTC.